Sequencing of this TCR beta chain was carried out in a study of early T cells in non-severe SARS-CoV-2 infection. General observations from the study: A preference for anti-spike CD8 responses marked VDJdb matching, which missed private and CD4 specificities.

Details on this clonotype: As yet, its antigen is unknown.

The TCR library protocol was used to attach unique molecular identifiers. These identifiers were attached to individual cDNA molecules. Each CDR3 protein is one row after TCRdb ran MiXCR on the 5' RACE reads. The data contain roughly 97,000 distinct CDR3 sequences, around 10% of them singletons. The origin of this receptor is an adult who was a healthcare worker with PCR-confirmed SARS-CoV-2 infection or an uninfected control (not recorded which). The sequences come from whole blood, collected at baseline.

The CDR3 here is CASSGDSLNTEAFF. Here the CDR3 DNA reads TGTGCCAGCAGTGGAGACAGCCTGAACACTGAAGCTTTCTTT. The chain couples TRBV6-1 to TRBJ1-1, with D possibly matching TRBD1 (5 bases). Germline V gives CDR1 MNHNS, CDR2 SASEGT. CDR3 size: 14 residues. The germline V and J ends were trimmed by 4 bases and 0 bases, with 9 bases remaining between them.